This is a list of T cell receptor beta chains from one sample in a study of blood T cells in healthy people across ages. TCRdb fed the 5' RACE reads into MiXCR, producing one record per CDR3 protein. The table includes about 640,000 distinct CDR3 sequences, approximately 50% detected once. The material sequenced was blood. These receptors were collected from a man in his fifties or sixties in good health. CDR3s include the opening cysteine and the closing phenylalanine or tryptophan. D genes are given only for firm matches. Size tells how often a clone was seen (once, few, many) or the class of an expanded clone, and some rows leave it out.

abundance	d_gene	v_gene	j_gene	CDR3aa	CDR3nt
NA	NA	TRBV7-2	TRBJ2-5	CASSRTMSKETQYF	TGTGCCAGCAGCCGGACTATGTCGAAAGAGACCCAGTACTTC
NA	TRBD2	TRBV20-1	TRBJ2-5	CSAGFGTSGGETQYF	TGCAGTGCTGGATTTGGGACTAGCGGGGGGGAGACCCAGTACTTC
NA	NA	TRBV5-1	TRBJ2-1	CASSNVAYNEQFF	TGCGCCAGCAGCAATGTGGCGTACAATGAGCAGTTCTTC
few	TRBD1	TRBV6-2/TRBV6-3	TRBJ2-7	CASRTGTGAHYEQYF	TGTGCCAGCAGGACCGGGACAGGAGCCCACTACGAGCAGTACTTC
few	TRBD1	TRBV10-2	TRBJ2-6	CASSEQGASGANVLTF	TGCGCCAGCAGTGAACAGGGGGCTAGTGGGGCCAACGTCCTGACTTTC
NA	NA	TRBV5-8	TRBJ2-5	CASSSGRIATGNEQYF	TGTGCCAGCAGCTCAGGACGGATTGCCACTGGGAATGAGCAGTACTTC
few	TRBD1	TRBV27	TRBJ2-7	CASSTRTGYEQYF	TGTGCCAGCAGTACCCGGACAGGCTACGAGCAGTACTTC
NA	TRBD2	TRBV28	TRBJ2-1	CASSPTSGGHYEQFF	TGTGCCAGCAGCCCTACTAGCGGGGGGCACTATGAGCAGTTCTTC
NA	TRBD1	TRBV29-1	TRBJ1-1	CSHGTTGATEAFF	TGCAGCCACGGCACAACAGGGGCCACTGAAGCTTTCTTT
NA	TRBD1	TRBV12-3/TRBV12-4	TRBJ1-5	CASTPGTGANQPQHF	TGTGCCAGCACCCCCGGGACAGGGGCTAATCAGCCCCAGCATTTT
NA	NA	TRBV27	TRBJ2-3	CASSFGARGDTQYF	TGTGCCAGCAGTTTTGGAGCCCGGGGAGATACGCAGTATTTT
NA	TRBD1	TRBV6-6	TRBJ1-2	CASSQDRSLYGYTF	TGTGCCAGCAGTCAGGACAGGTCTCTCTATGGCTACACCTTC
NA	NA	TRBV5-1	TRBJ2-7	CASSLVGTRGPTYEQYF	TGCGCCAGCAGCTTGGTAGGTACGCGGGGTCCCACCTACGAGCAGTACTTC
NA	TRBD1	TRBV2	TRBJ1-2	CATSRQGQANYGYTF	TGTGCCACTTCAAGACAGGGCCAAGCTAACTATGGCTACACCTTC
few	NA	TRBV5-5	TRBJ1-2	CATQKDNYGYTF	TGTGCCACTCAGAAAGACAACTATGGCTACACCTTC
NA	NA	TRBV12-3/TRBV12-4	TRBJ2-2	CASSRGGAPGELFF	TGTGCCAGCAGTCGAGGGGGGGCCCCCGGGGAGCTGTTTTTT
NA	NA	TRBV20-1	TRBJ2-3	CSARGGSGPMDTQYF	TGCAGTGCTAGAGGGGGCTCGGGGCCCATGGATACGCAGTATTTT
NA	NA	TRBV7-9	TRBJ1-6	CASSSEANSPLHF	TGTGCCAGCAGCTCCGAGGCTAATTCACCCCTCCACTTT
NA	TRBD2	TRBV12-3/TRBV12-4	TRBJ2-1	CASSPEVSGGYNEQFF	TGTGCCAGCAGTCCAGAGGTTAGCGGGGGTTACAATGAGCAGTTCTTC
few	NA	TRBV20-1	TRBJ2-1	CSASRASEQFF	TGCAGTGCTAGTCGGGCTAGTGAGCAGTTCTTC
NA	TRBD1	TRBV18	TRBJ2-1	CASSPLTGTGSYDEQFF	TGTGCCAGCTCACCCCTTACCGGGACAGGGTCCTACGATGAGCAGTTCTTC
few	NA	TRBV5-1	TRBJ2-7	CASSRLGQAGYEQYF	TGCGCCAGCAGCCGCCTCGGGCAGGCCGGCTACGAGCAGTACTTC
NA	TRBD2	TRBV4-1	TRBJ2-5	CASSQATSGGPSGTQYF	TGCGCCAGCAGCCAAGCAACTAGCGGGGGCCCCTCGGGGACCCAGTACTTC
NA	TRBD2	TRBV7-8	TRBJ2-6	CAGALAENSGANVLTF	TGTGCAGGGGCGCTAGCGGAAAACTCTGGGGCCAACGTCCTGACTTTC
NA	TRBD1	TRBV25-1	TRBJ1-1	CASSRTGGITEAFF	TGTGCCAGCAGTAGGACAGGGGGCATCACTGAAGCTTTCTTT
NA	NA	TRBV4-1	TRBJ1-6	CASSQDRARDNSPLHF	TGCGCCAGCAGCCAAGATAGGGCGAGGGATAATTCACCCCTCCACTTT
many	TRBD2	TRBV12-3/TRBV12-4	TRBJ2-5	CASSPQGTSVPETQYF	TGTGCCAGCAGTCCCCAGGGGACTAGCGTACCCGAGACCCAGTACTTC
NA	NA	TRBV29-1	TRBJ1-2	CSSAQGPGYGYTF	TGCAGCTCTGCTCAGGGTCCCGGCTATGGCTACACCTTC
NA	TRBD2	TRBV6-5	TRBJ2-7	CASTPSSSSGAREQYF	TGTGCCAGCACCCCATCCTCCTCTAGCGGGGCCCGAGAGCAGTACTTC
NA	NA	TRBV6-5	TRBJ2-1	CASSYYRDGDNEQFF	TGTGCCAGCAGTTACTACCGGGACGGTGACAATGAGCAGTTCTTC
NA	TRBD2	TRBV9	TRBJ2-3	CASSVSGLAGSDTQYF	TGTGCCAGCAGCGTAAGCGGACTAGCGGGGTCCGATACGCAGTATTTT
NA	TRBD1	TRBV3-1	TRBJ2-5	CASSQVLDRIQETQYF	TGTGCCAGCAGCCAAGTTCTGGACAGGATACAAGAGACCCAGTACTTC
NA	TRBD1	TRBV6-5	TRBJ1-2	CASRQGGYDGYTF	TGTGCCAGCAGGCAGGGGGGGTACGATGGCTACACCTTC
NA	TRBD1	TRBV6-6	TRBJ2-7	CASSSQDRDYEQYF	TGTGCCAGCAGTTCCCAGGACAGGGACTACGAGCAGTACTTC
NA	NA	TRBV28	TRBJ2-3	CASSSTAGTDTQYF	TGTGCCAGCAGTTCGACAGCTGGCACAGATACGCAGTATTTT
NA	NA	TRBV5-1	TRBJ1-1	CASSWVRAGEAFF	TGCGCCAGCAGTTGGGTGCGTGCGGGGGAAGCTTTCTTT
few	NA	TRBV13	TRBJ1-5	CASSLGGTGNQPQHF	TGTGCCAGCAGCTTAGGAGGGACTGGCAATCAGCCCCAGCATTTT
few	NA	TRBV20-1	TRBJ2-7	CSARASSYEQYF	TGCAGTGCTAGGGCGAGCTCCTACGAGCAGTACTTC
NA	NA	TRBV28	TRBJ2-1	CASSPAATGAYNEQFF	TGTGCCAGCAGTCCAGCAGCGACGGGGGCCTACAATGAGCAGTTCTTC
NA	NA	TRBV3-1	TRBJ2-5	CASSQGPTTNEQYF	TGTGCCAGCAGCCAGGGTCCCACAACCAATGAGCAGTACTTC
few	TRBD2	TRBV7-9	TRBJ2-1	CASSPSGDEQFF	TGTGCCAGCAGCCCCAGCGGGGATGAGCAGTTCTTC
once	NA	TRBV29-1	TRBJ2-5	CSVDHPGRGQETQYF	TGCAGCGTTGACCACCCCGGAAGGGGACAAGAGACCCAGTACTTC
few	TRBD1	TRBV28	TRBJ2-7	CASEGQGHSYEQYF	TGTGCCAGCGAGGGACAGGGCCACTCCTACGAGCAGTACTTC
NA	NA	TRBV4-2	TRBJ2-5	CASSQEGYLAETQYF	TGTGCCAGCAGCCAAGAAGGCTACCTGGCGGAGACCCAGTACTTC
NA	NA	TRBV15	TRBJ1-4	CATSSGQATNEKLFF	TGTGCCACCAGCAGCGGACAAGCAACTAATGAAAAACTGTTTTTT
NA	NA	TRBV13	TRBJ1-1	CASSRSPLGPSMNTEAFF	TGTGCCAGCAGCCGCTCCCCCCTAGGCCCCTCCATGAACACTGAAGCTTTCTTT
few	TRBD1	TRBV10-2	TRBJ2-3	CASSEGQGDTDTQYF	TGCGCCAGCAGTGAAGGTCAGGGGGACACAGATACGCAGTATTTT
NA	TRBD2	TRBV28	TRBJ2-1	CASSLLSSGGVGSSYNEQFF	TGTGCCAGCAGTTTATTGTCTAGCGGGGGCGTCGGAAGCTCCTACAATGAGCAGTTCTTC